The 11 T cell receptor beta chains below were found in one sample sequenced in a study of radiotherapy plus CTLA-4 blockade in lung cancer. The repertoire was sequenced with immunoSEQ multiplex PCR; TCRdb's copy has only in-frame clones and lacks some. The sample holds tens of thousands of clones, around 81% seen once. The sample consisted of peripheral blood, taken from a patient treated with radiotherapy plus ipilimumab. The receptors stem from a human donor with non-small cell lung cancer that progressed on radiotherapy plus ipilimumab.

The V gene is TRBV5-5, the J gene TRBJ2-5; a weak D match, TRBD2 (5 bases). Looked up from germline, CDR1 is SGHKS and CDR2 is YYEKEE (reference sequence). V shed 4 bases and J shed 5 bases, with 15 bases lying between them. The CDR3 totals 14 residues. The CDR3 bases are TGTGCCAGCAGCCCCGGACCGAGAGGGGAGACCCAGTACTTC. This sequence encodes CASSPGPRGETQYF.

This chain links TRBV27 with TRBJ2-7; the D is unclear. Germline V gene data show CDR1 as MNHEY and CDR2 as SMNVEV (reference sequence). This CDR3 has 15 amino acids. V lost 2 bases to trimming and J lost 2 bases, with 13 bases between them. CDR3 in DNA: TGTGCCAGCAGTTTAGTCGTGTCTACAACCTACGAGCAGTACTTC. Amino acids: CASSLVVSTTYEQYF.

The chain uses TRBV5-1 and TRBJ2-7, with D hard to call. Germline CDR1 is SGHRS and CDR2 is YFSETQ. The length of the CDR3 is 13 residues. V lost 4 bases and J lost 2, with 10 bases in between. The CDR3 DNA reads TGCGCCAGCAGCCGCCTGGGGACCTACGAGCAGTACTTC. This codes for CASSRLGTYEQYF.

V usage is TRBV9 and J usage is TRBJ2-1, with TRBD2 matching 9 bases. The CDR3 has 15 amino acids. V lost 2 bases and J lost 5; bases outside the gene matches: 5. The germline V gene encodes CDR1 SGDLS and CDR2 YYNGEE. This CDR3 is CASSVGTSWDNEQFF. For the CDR3, the DNA is TGTGCCAGCAGCGTCGGGACTAGCTGGGACAATGAGCAGTTCTTC. The entire variable domain, with the rest obtained from reference TRBV9 and TRBJ2-1, is as follows: DSGVTQTPKHLITATGQRVTLRCSPRSGDLSVYWYQQSLDQGLQFLIQYYNGEERAKGNILERFSAQQFPDLHSELNLSSLELGDSALYFCASSVGTSWDNEQFFGPGTRLTVL.

The CDR3 sequence is CASSLEGPGRNTEAFF. The CDR3 bases are TGCGCCAGCAGCTTGGAGGGGCCCGGACGGAACACTGAAGCTTTCTTT. The chain is built from TRBV5-1 and TRBJ1-1, with D possibly being TRBD1 (5 bases). This CDR3 has 16 amino acids. V lost 0 bases and J 1 base, leaving 13 bases between the germline ends. Germline CDR1 SGHRS, CDR2 YFSETQ.

The J gene is TRBJ2-3, the V gene TRBV9, with 9 bases lining up with TRBD2. CDR3 length: 19 amino acids. The V and J ends lost 0 bases and 4 bases, in that order; junction bases with no gene match: 15. Germline V gene data show CDR1 as SGDLS and CDR2 as YYNGEE. CDR3 loop: CASSVGPGGSGRISDTQYF. The DNA of the CDR3 is TGTGCCAGCAGCGTAGGCCCCGGAGGTAGCGGGAGAATTTCAGATACGCAGTATTTT.

The chain carries TRBV18 and TRBJ1-2; D is uncertain. From germline, CDR1 is KGHSH and CDR2 LQKENI. Trimming shortened V by 7 bases and J by 10 bases, and 16 bases separated the two germline ends. This CDR3 has 12 amino acids. DNA of the CDR3: TGTGCCAGCTTAGCCAGTCCTCGGGACTACACCTTC. Its protein product is CASLASPRDYTF. The full variable domain, in which reference TRBV18 and TRBJ1-2 provide the parts outside the CDR3, is NAGVMQNPRHLVRRRGQEARLRCSPMKGHSHVYWYRQLPEEGLKFMVYLQKENIIDESGMPKERFSAEFPKEGPSILRIQQVVRGDSAAYFCASLASPRDYTFGSGTRLTVV.

The chain is built from TRBV7-2 and TRBJ2-2; unclear D gene. CDR1 and CDR2 from the germline V gene are SGHTA and FQGNSA. This CDR3 region has 13 residues. V was pared by 2 bases and J by 3 bases, with 4 bases between. DNA for the CDR3: TGTGCCAGCAGCTTATCCCACACCGGGGAGCTGTTTTTT. It encodes CASSLSHTGELFF.

The V call is TRBV7-8, the J call TRBJ1-5; D might be TRBD1 (5 bases). Germline assignment: CDR1 SGHVS and CDR2 FQNEAQ. The CDR3 is 17 amino acids. Trimming left V 5 bases short and J 3 bases short, with 20 bases between. Written as DNA, the CDR3 is TGTGCCAGCAGCCTCGCAGGGCTAGGACCCCCCAATCAGCCCCAGCATTTT. The encoded protein is CASSLAGLGPPNQPQHF. Together with reference TRBV7-8 and TRBJ1-5, the CDR3 gives the full variable domain: GAGVSQSPRYKVAKRGQDVALRCDPISGHVSLFWYQQALGQGPEFLTYFQNEAQLDKSGLPSDRFFAERPEGSVSTLKIQRTQQEDSAVYLCASSLAGLGPPNQPQHFGDGTRLSIL.

To note about this clone: Different DNA sequences within this sample yield the same CDR3. This rearrangement joins TRBV7-2 to TRBJ2-3; D gene unclear. There are 14 residues in the CDR3. Germline V CDR1 and CDR2: SGHTA, FQGNSA. Trimming took off 1 base at V and 2 bases at J, with 7 bases between the two ends. This CDR3 reads CASSLDQSTDTQYF. The CDR3 DNA reads as TGTGCCAGCAGCTTAGACCAGTCCACAGATACGCAGTATTTT.

With regard to this clone: Other DNA sequences in this specimen translate into the identical CDR3. The chain is built from TRBV6-1 and TRBJ1-2; D might be TRBD1 (5 bases). Between the trimmed V and J ends, which lost 6 bases and 0 bases, there was a span of 8 bases. Germline-derived CDR1 and CDR2 are MNHNS and SASEGT. There are 13 residues in the CDR3. The chain's CDR3 is CASRDNSNYGYTF. As DNA, the CDR3 is TGTGCCAGCAGGGACAATTCTAACTATGGCTACACCTTC.